The rows below give T cell receptor beta chains drawn from one sample of a study of technical replicates of blood from a handful of donors. TCRdb's table, derived via immunoSEQ multiplex PCR, lists solely in-frame clones and lacks some. The table includes around 60,000 clones, about 91% detected once. Source material: PBMCs. The receptor source for this set is a human donor in good health. Some clones in this sample may be carry-over from other donors' samples. The CDR3 runs from the conserved cysteine through the conserved F or W. Each record gives: clone size, D gene, V gene, J gene, CDR3 DNA, CDR3 protein. A D gene is named only where the DNA matches it firmly. The size entry is marked missing in some rows and otherwise reads once, few, many or a size class.

size: NA; D: TRBD1; V: TRBV5-5; J: TRBJ1-2; DNA: TGTGCCAGCAGCTCGAGACAGGGGGCGGTTAACTATGGCTACACCTTC; CDR3: CASSSRQGAVNYGYTF
size: NA; D: NA; V: TRBV6-5; J: TRBJ1-2; DNA: TGTGCCAGAACCGGAGGGGGGGGAAACTATGGCTACACCTTC; CDR3: CARTGGGGNYGYTF
size: once; D: NA; V: TRBV6-5; J: TRBJ2-7; DNA: TGTGCCAGCATTAAATCCACGGGCGAGCAGTACTTC; CDR3: CASIKSTGEQYF
size: NA; D: TRBD2; V: TRBV30; J: TRBJ2-1; DNA: TGTGCCTGGAGCGGGCTAGCGGGAAGATGGCAGTTCTTC; CDR3: CAWSGLAGRWQFF
size: NA; D: TRBD2; V: TRBV5-6; J: TRBJ2-3; DNA: TGTGCCAGCAGCTTGGCTAGCGGGGGGGTAGATACGCAGTATTTT; CDR3: CASSLASGGVDTQYF
size: NA; D: NA; V: TRBV6-6; J: TRBJ1-6; DNA: TGTGCCAGCACCCTACCAGGGGATAGTTCACCCCTCCACTTT; CDR3: CASTLPGDSSPLHF
size: NA; D: TRBD2; V: TRBV7-2; J: TRBJ2-2; DNA: TGTGCCAGCACCAAAGGACTAGCGGGAGGGCCCGGAACCGGGGAGCTGTTTTTT; CDR3: CASTKGLAGGPGTGELFF
size: NA; D: TRBD1; V: TRBV4-2; J: TRBJ2-5; DNA: TGTGCCAGCAGCCAAATGGACAGGGTGGAGACCCAGTACTTC; CDR3: CASSQMDRVETQYF
size: NA; D: TRBD1; V: TRBV5-1; J: TRBJ2-5; DNA: TGCGCCAGCAGCACGCAGGTCAGGGGGCCCGAGACCCAGTACTTC; CDR3: CASSTQVRGPETQYF
size: once; D: NA; V: TRBV25-1; J: TRBJ2-3; DNA: TGTGCCAGCAGTGAGTGGCCAGGGGGGACCACAGATACGCAGTATTTT; CDR3: CASSEWPGGTTDTQYF
size: NA; D: TRBD2; V: TRBV27; J: TRBJ2-7; DNA: TGTGCCAGCAGTTTATCGGTTAGCGGGAGGCCACGGTCCTACGAGCAGTACTTC; CDR3: CASSLSVSGRPRSYEQYF
size: once; D: NA; V: TRBV15; J: TRBJ2-2; DNA: TGTGCCACCTCTAACAGATTCACCGGGGAGCTGTTTTTT; CDR3: CATSNRFTGELFF
size: NA; D: TRBD1; V: TRBV7-2; J: TRBJ1-2; DNA: TGTGCCAGCAGCCTCGACAGGGGCCGCTATGGCTACACCTTC; CDR3: CASSLDRGRYGYTF
size: NA; D: TRBD1; V: TRBV10-3; J: TRBJ1-6; DNA: TGTGCCATCAGCGGGGACAGTTCACCCCTCCACTTT; CDR3: CAISGDSSPLHF
size: NA; D: NA; V: TRBV29-1; J: TRBJ1-4; DNA: TGCAGCGCCAAACGGGGGGGACCTAATGAAAAACTGTTTTTT; CDR3: CSAKRGGPNEKLFF
size: NA; D: TRBD2; V: TRBV5-6; J: TRBJ2-7; DNA: TGTGCCAGCAGCGTGGTCGGGAGGGATTACGAGCAGTACTTC; CDR3: CASSVVGRDYEQYF
size: once; D: NA; V: TRBV29-1; J: TRBJ2-1; DNA: TGCAGCGTTGAAGGGTTTCGGCTAGCGAAAAACAATGAGCAGTTCTTC; CDR3: CSVEGFRLAKNNEQFF
size: NA; D: NA; V: TRBV7-2; J: TRBJ1-3; DNA: TGTGCCAGCAGCTTAGACAGAGCCGGAAACACCATATATTTT; CDR3: CASSLDRAGNTIYF
size: NA; D: NA; V: TRBV23-1; J: TRBJ1-1; DNA: TGCGCCAGCAGTCAGCACAGCTCAAACACTGAAGCTTTCTTT; CDR3: CASSQHSSNTEAFF
size: NA; D: TRBD1; V: TRBV6-4; J: TRBJ1-2; DNA: TGTGCCAGCAGTTATCTCGAAGGGGGCCGCTATGGCTACACCTTC; CDR3: CASSYLEGGRYGYTF
size: once; D: NA; V: TRBV6-6; J: TRBJ2-7; DNA: TGTGCCAGCAGGTTACCCGGTCGGGTCTCCTACGAGCAGTACTTC; CDR3: CASRLPGRVSYEQYF
size: NA; D: NA; V: TRBV19; J: TRBJ1-4; DNA: TGTGCCAGTCGAGGAGGGGACGCAACTAATGAAAAACTGTTTTTT; CDR3: CASRGGDATNEKLFF
size: NA; D: NA; V: TRBV18; J: TRBJ1-2; DNA: TGTGCCAGCTCACCACCCCAGGGGATATCCCAATATGGCTACACCTTC; CDR3: CASSPPQGISQYGYTF
size: few; D: TRBD1; V: TRBV19; J: TRBJ1-3; DNA: TGTGCCAGTAGTGGGACAGGGGGAAACACCATATATTTT; CDR3: CASSGTGGNTIYF
size: NA; D: NA; V: TRBV2; J: TRBJ2-7; DNA: TGTGCCAGCAGGGTTCCCGAGCGCGAGCAGTACTTC; CDR3: CASRVPEREQYF
size: once; D: NA; V: TRBV18; J: TRBJ1-1; DNA: TGTGCCAGCTCAATCGCCGGGGAGAACACTGAAGCTTTCTTT; CDR3: CASSIAGENTEAFF
size: NA; D: NA; V: TRBV10-3; J: TRBJ1-1; DNA: TGTGCCATCAGTGACAGGGCGAACACTGAAGCTTTCTTT; CDR3: CAISDRANTEAFF
size: once; D: NA; V: TRBV4-2; J: TRBJ2-2; DNA: TGTGCCAGCAGCCGCTCGGTTACAGGGCACACCGGGGAGCTGTTTTTT; CDR3: CASSRSVTGHTGELFF
size: NA; D: TRBD1; V: TRBV30; J: TRBJ1-3; DNA: TGTGCCTGGCAACAGGGGACTGGAAACACCATATATTTT; CDR3: CAWQQGTGNTIYF
size: NA; D: NA; V: TRBV14; J: TRBJ2-3; DNA: TGTGCTAGCAGCCAACGCCGGGGGAACACAGATACGCAGTATTTT; CDR3: CASSQRRGNTDTQYF